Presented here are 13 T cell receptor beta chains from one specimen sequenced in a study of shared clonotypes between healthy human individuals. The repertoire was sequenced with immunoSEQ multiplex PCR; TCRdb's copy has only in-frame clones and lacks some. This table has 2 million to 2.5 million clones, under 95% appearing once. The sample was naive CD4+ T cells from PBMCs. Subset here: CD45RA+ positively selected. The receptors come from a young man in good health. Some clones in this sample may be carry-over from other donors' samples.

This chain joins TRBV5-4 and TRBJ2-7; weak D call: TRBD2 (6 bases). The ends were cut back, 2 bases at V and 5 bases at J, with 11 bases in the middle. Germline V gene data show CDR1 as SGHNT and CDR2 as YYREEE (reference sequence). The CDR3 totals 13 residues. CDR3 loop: CASSLGRENEQYF. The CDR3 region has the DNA TGTGCCAGCAGCTTAGGCCGGGAGAACGAGCAGTACTTC. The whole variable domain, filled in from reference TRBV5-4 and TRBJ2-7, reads ETGVTQSPTHLIKTRGQQVTLRCSSQSGHNTVSWYQQALGQGPQFIFQYYREEENGRGNFPPRFSGLQFPNYSSELNVNALELDDSALYLCASSLGRENEQYFGPGTRLTVT.

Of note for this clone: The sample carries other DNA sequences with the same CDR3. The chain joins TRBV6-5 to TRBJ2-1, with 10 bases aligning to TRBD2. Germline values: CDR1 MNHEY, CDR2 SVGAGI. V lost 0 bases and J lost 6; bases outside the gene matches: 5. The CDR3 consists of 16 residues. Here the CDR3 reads CASSYSSGRAGNEQFF. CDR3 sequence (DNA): TGTGCCAGCAGTTACTCGAGCGGGAGGGCCGGCAATGAGCAGTTCTTC.

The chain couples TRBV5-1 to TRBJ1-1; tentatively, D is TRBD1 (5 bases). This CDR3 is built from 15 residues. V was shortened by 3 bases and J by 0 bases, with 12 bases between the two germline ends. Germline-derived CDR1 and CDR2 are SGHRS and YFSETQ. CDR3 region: CASSSGDGLNTEAFF. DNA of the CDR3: TGCGCCAGCAGCTCGGGGGACGGGTTGAACACTGAAGCTTTCTTT. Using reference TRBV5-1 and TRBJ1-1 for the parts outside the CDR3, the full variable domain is KAGVTQTPRYLIKTRGQQVTLSCSPISGHRSVSWYQQTPGQGLQFLFEYFSETQRNKGNFPGRFSGRQFSNSRSEMNVSTLELGDSALYLCASSSGDGLNTEAFFGQGTRLTVV.

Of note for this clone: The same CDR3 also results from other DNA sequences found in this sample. The CDR3: CASSAGTANYGYTF. CDR3 nucleotide sequence: TGTGCCAGCAGCGCAGGGACAGCTAACTATGGCTACACCTTC. The V call is TRBV9, the J call TRBJ1-2; the match to TRBD1 covers 7 bases. V trimming: 3 bases; J trimming: 0 bases; junction bases outside the gene matches: 2. Germline V CDR1 and CDR2: SGDLS, YYNGEE. CDR3 length equals 14 residues.

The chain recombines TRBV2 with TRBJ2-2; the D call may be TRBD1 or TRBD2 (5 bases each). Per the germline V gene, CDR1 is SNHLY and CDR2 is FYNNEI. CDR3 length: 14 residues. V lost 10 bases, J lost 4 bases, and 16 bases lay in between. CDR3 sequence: CATRSGRGTGELFF. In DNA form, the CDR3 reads TGTGCCACCCGCTCGGGGCGCGGCACCGGGGAGCTGTTTTTT.

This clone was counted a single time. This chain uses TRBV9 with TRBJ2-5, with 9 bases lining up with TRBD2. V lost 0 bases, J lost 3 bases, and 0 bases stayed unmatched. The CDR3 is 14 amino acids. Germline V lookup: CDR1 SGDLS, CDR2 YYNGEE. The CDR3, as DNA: TGTGCCAGCAGCGTAGTAGCGGGAGAAGAGACCCAGTACTTC. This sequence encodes CASSVVAGEETQYF.

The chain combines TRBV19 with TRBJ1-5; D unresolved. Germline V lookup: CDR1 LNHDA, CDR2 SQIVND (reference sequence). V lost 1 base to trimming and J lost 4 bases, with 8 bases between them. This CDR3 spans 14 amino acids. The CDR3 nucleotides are TGTGCCAGTAGTATAGTTAGGTATAATCAGCCCCAGCATTTT. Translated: CASSIVRYNQPQHF.

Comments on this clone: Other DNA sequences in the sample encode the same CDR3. The CDR3 reads CASSIGAYEQYF. The DNA of the CDR3 is TGTGCCAGCAGCATTGGAGCCTACGAGCAGTACTTC. The chain uses TRBV28 and TRBJ2-7; no definite D call. CDR3 length: 12 amino acids. Looked up from germline, CDR1 is MDHEN and CDR2 is SYDVKM. V was trimmed by 6 bases and J by 2 bases, leaving 8 bases between them.

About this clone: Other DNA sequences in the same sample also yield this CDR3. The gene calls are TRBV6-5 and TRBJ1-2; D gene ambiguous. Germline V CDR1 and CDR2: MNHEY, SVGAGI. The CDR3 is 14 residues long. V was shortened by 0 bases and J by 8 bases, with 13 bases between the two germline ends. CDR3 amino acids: CASSYSKGLGGYTF. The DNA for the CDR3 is TGTGCCAGCAGTTACTCGAAAGGGTTAGGAGGCTACACCTTC.

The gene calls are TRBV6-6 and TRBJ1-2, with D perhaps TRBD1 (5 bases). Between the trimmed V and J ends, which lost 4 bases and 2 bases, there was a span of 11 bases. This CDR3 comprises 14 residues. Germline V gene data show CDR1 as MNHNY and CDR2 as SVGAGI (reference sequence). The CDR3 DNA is TGTGCCAGCAGTTTCCTGCCAGGGAACTATGGCTACACCTTC. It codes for CASSFLPGNYGYTF.

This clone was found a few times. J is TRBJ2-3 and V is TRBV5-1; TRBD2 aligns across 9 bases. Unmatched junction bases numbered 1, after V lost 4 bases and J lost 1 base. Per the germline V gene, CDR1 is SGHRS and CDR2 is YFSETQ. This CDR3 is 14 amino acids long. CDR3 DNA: TGCGCCAGCAGCCAGCGGGAGGGCACAGATACGCAGTATTTT. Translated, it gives CASSQREGTDTQYF.

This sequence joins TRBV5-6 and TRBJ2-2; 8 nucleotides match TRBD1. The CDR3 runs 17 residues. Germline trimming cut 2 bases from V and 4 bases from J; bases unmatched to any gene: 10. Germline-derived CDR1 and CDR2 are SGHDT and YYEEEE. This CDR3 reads CASSFQGASSGTGELFF. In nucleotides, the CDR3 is TGTGCCAGCAGCTTTCAGGGGGCGAGTTCGGGCACCGGGGAGCTGTTTTTT.

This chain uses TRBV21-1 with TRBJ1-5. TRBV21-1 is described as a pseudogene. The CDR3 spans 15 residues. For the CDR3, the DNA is TGTGCCAGCAGCAACCGACGCTTCAACAATCAGCCCCAGCATTTT. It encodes CASSNRRFNNQPQHF.